This T cell receptor beta chain emerged from a study of breast tumors, draining lymph nodes, adjacent tissues. The study, taken as a whole, reports: The lymph node origin of tumor T cells was framed as consistent with a hypothesis, not demonstrated. Tumor TCR diversity was below lymph nodes but above nontumor tissue. Compared with basal-like, luminal-like tumors shared significantly more repertoire with nontumor tissue.

Trimming pared 5 bases from V and 0 bases from J, leaving 10 bases between. CDR3 length equals 15 residues. Per germline, CDR1 SGHVS and CDR2 FNYEAQ. TCRdb passed the multiplex PCR reads through MiXCR, listing each CDR3 protein once. The table has about 230,000 distinct CDR3 sequences, less than 40% seen once. This clonotype has at least ten counts. The antigen is undetermined. The lymph nodes were axillary draining lymph nodes from breast cancer patients. The chain combines TRBV7-6 with TRBJ2-2, with D perhaps TRBD1 (5 bases). Sequences were obtained from axillary lymph node tissue. This TCR was recovered from a female donor with breast cancer. Some clones in this sample may be carry-over from other donors' samples. Here the CDR3 reads CASSRQYSNTGELFF. CDR3 DNA: TGTGCCAGCAGCCGACAGTATTCGAACACCGGGGAGCTGTTTTTT.